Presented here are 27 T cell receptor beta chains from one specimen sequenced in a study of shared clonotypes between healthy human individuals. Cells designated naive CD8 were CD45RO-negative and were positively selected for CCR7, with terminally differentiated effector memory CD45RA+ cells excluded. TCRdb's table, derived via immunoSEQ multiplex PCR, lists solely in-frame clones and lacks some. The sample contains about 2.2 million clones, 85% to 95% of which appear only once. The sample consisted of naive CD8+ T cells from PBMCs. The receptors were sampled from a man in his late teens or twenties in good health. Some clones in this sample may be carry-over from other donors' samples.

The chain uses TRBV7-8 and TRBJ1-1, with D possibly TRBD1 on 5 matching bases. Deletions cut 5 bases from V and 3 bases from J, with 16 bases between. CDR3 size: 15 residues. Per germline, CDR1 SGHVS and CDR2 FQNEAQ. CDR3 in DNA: TGTGCCAGCAGCCCCGGGGGAGGGGACGACACTGAAGCTTTCTTT. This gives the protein CASSPGGGDDTEAFF.

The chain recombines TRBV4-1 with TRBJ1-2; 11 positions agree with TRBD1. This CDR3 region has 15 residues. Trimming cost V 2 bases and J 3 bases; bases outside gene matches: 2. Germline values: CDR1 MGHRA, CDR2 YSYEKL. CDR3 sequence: CASSQRTGGDYGYTF. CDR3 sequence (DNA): TGCGCCAGCAGCCAAAGGACAGGGGGCGACTATGGCTACACCTTC.

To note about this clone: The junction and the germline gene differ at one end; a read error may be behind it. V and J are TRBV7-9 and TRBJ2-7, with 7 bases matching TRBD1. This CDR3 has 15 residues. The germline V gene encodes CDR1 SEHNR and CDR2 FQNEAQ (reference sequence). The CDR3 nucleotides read TGTGCCAGCAGCTTATCGACAGGGCCCTCCCACGAGCAGTACTTC. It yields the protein CASSLSTGPSHEQYF. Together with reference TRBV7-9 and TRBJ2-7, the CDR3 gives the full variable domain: DTGVSQNPRHKITKRGQNVTFRCDPISEHNRLYWYRQTLGQGPEFLTYFQNEAQLEKSRLLSDRFSAERPKGSFSTLEIQRTEQGDSAMYLCASSLSTGPSHEQYFGPGTRLTVT.

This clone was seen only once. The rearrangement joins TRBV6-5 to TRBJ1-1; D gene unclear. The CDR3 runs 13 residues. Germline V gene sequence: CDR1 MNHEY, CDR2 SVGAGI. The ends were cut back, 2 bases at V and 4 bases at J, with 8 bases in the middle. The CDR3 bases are TGTGCCAGCAGTTACGGGCCTGCCACTGAAGCTTTCTTT. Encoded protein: CASSYGPATEAFF.

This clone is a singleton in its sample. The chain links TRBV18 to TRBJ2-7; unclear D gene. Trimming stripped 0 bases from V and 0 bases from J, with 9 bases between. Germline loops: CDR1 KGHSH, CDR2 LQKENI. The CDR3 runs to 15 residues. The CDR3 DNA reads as TGTGCCAGCTCACCACCGGGCGTATACTCCTACGAGCAGTACTTC. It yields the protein CASSPPGVYSYEQYF.

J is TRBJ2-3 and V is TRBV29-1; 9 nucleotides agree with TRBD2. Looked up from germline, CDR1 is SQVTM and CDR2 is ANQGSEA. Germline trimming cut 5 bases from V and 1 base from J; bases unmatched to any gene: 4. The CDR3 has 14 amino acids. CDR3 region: CSVLAGLRTDTQYF. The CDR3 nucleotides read TGCAGCGTTCTAGCGGGACTCCGCACAGATACGCAGTATTTT.

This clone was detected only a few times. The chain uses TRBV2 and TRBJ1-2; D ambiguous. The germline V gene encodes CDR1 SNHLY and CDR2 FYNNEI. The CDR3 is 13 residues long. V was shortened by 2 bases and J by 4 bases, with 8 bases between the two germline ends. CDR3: CASSESWGYGYTF. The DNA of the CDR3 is TGTGCCAGCAGTGAATCCTGGGGCTATGGCTACACCTTC.

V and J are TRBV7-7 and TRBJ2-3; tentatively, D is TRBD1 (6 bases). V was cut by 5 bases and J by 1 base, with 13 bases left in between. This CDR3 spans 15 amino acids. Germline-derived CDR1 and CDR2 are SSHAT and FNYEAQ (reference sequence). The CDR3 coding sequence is TGTGCCAGCAGCCTTGGGGACACACGCACAGATACGCAGTATTTT. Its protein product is CASSLGDTRTDTQYF. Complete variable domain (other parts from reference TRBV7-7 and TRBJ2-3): GAGVSQSPRYKVTKRGQDVTLRCDPISSHATLYWYQQALGQGPEFLTYFNYEAQPDKSGLPSDRFSAERPEGSISTLTIQRTEQRDSAMYRCASSLGDTRTDTQYFGPGTRLTVL.

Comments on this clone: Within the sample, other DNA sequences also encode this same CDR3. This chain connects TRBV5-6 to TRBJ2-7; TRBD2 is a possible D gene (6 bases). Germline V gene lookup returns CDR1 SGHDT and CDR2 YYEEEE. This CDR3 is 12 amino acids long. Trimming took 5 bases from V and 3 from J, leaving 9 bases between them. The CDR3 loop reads CASSYGGYEQYF. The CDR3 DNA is TGTGCCAGCAGTTACGGGGGCTACGAGCAGTACTTC.

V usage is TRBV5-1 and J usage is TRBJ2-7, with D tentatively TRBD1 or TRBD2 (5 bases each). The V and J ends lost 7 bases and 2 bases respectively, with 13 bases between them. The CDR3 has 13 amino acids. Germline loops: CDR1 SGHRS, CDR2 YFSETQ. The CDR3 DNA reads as TGCGCCAGCCGCCGGGACCCAGCCTACGAGCAGTACTTC. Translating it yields CASRRDPAYEQYF.

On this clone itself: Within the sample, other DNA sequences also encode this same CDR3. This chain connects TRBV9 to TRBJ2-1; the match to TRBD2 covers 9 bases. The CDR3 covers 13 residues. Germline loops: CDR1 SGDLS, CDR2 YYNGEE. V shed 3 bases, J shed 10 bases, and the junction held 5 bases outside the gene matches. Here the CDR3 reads CASSGSGRGEQFF. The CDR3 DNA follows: TGTGCCAGCAGCGGTAGCGGGAGAGGCGAGCAGTTCTTC.

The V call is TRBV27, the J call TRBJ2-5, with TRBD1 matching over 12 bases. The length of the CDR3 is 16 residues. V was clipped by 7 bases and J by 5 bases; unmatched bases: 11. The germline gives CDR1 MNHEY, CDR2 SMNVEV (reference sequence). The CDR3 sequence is CASKGQGASVLETQYF. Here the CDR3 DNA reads TGTGCCAGCAAGGGACAGGGGGCGTCAGTCCTGGAGACCCAGTACTTC.

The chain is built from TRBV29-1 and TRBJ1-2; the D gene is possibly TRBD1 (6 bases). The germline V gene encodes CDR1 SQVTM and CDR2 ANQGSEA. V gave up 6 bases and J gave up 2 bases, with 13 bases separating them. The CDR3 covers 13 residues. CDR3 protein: CSVLDSQNYGYTF. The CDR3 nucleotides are TGCAGCGTCCTGGACAGCCAGAACTATGGCTACACCTTC.

The CDR3 DNA reads as TGTGCCAGCAGCTTAGGAGCGGGGTCCGGGGAGACCCAGTACTTC. Amino acids: CASSLGAGSGETQYF. This sequence joins TRBV11-2 and TRBJ2-5, with 7 bases lining up with TRBD2. The CDR3 sequence is 15 residues long. V lost 1 base and J lost 5; bases outside the gene matches: 7. CDR1 and CDR2 (germline): SGHAT, FQNNGV.

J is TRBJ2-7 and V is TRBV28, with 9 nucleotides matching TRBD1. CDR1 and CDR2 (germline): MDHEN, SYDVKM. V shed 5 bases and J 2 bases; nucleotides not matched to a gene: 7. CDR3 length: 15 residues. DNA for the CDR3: TGTGCCAGCAGTGGGGGGACAGGGTTGCCCTACGAGCAGTACTTC. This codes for CASSGGTGLPYEQYF. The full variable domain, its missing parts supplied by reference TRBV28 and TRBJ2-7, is DVKVTQSSRYLVKRTGEKVFLECVQDMDHENMFWYRQDPGLGLRLIYFSYDVKMKEKGDIPEGYSVSREKKERFSLILESASTNQTSMYLCASSGGTGLPYEQYFGPGTRLTVT.

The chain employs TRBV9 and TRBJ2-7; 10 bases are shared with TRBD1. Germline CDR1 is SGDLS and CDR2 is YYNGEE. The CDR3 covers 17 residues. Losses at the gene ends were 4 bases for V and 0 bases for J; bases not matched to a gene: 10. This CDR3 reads CASSSGTGEVSSYEQYF. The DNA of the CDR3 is TGTGCCAGCAGCAGCGGGACAGGGGAGGTGAGCTCCTACGAGCAGTACTTC.

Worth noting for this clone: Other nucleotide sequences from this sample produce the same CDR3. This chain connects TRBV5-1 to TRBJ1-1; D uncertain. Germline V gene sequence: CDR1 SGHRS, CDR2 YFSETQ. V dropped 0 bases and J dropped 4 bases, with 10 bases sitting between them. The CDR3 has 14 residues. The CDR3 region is CASSLDRGSTEAFF. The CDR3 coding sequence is TGCGCCAGCAGCTTGGACCGAGGGAGCACTGAAGCTTTCTTT.

The CDR3 region has the DNA TGTGCCAGCAGAGGGACTAGCGGGAGTATCTATGAGCAGTTCTTC. Protein sequence: CASRGTSGSIYEQFF. The genes are TRBV7-9 and TRBJ2-1; 14 nucleotides match TRBD2. J was trimmed by 8 bases and V by 6 bases; bases with no gene match: 6. Germline V gene sequence: CDR1 SEHNR, CDR2 FQNEAQ (reference sequence). The CDR3 spans 15 residues.

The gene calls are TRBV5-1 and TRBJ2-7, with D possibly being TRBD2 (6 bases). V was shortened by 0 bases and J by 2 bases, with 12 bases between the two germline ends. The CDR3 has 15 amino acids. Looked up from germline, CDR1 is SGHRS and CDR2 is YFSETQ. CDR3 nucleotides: TGCGCCAGCAGCTTGGATTGGTCGGGGGCCTACGAGCAGTACTTC. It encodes CASSLDWSGAYEQYF.

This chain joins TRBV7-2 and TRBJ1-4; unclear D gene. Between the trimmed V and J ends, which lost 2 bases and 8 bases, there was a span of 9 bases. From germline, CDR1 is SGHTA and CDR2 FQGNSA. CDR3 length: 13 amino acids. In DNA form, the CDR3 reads TGTGCCAGCAGCTTACCTCACGGCGAAAAACTGTTTTTT. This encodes CASSLPHGEKLFF.

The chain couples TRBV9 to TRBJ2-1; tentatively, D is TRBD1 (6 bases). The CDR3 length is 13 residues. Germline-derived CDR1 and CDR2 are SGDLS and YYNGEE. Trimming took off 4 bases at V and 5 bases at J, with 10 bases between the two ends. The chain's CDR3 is CASSKQGHNEQFF. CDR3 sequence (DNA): TGTGCCAGCAGCAAGCAGGGGCACAATGAGCAGTTCTTC.

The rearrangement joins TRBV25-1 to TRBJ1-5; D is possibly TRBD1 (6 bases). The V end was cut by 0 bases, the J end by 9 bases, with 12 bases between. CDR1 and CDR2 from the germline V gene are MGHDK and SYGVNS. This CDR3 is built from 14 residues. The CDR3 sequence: CASSEYRGEGPQHF. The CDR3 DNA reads TGTGCCAGCAGTGAATACAGGGGAGAAGGGCCCCAGCATTTT.

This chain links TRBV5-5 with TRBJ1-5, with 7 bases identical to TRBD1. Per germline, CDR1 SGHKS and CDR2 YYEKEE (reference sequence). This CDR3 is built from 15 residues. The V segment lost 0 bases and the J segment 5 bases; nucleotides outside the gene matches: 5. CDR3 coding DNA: TGTGCCAGCAGCTTGGGACAGGGTAACCATCAGCCCCAGCATTTT. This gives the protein CASSLGQGNHQPQHF.

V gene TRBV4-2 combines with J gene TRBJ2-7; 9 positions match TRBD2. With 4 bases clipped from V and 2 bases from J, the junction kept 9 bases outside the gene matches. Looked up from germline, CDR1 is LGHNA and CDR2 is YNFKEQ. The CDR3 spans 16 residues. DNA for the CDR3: TGTGCCAGCAGCCCGCGACTAGCGGAGTACCCCTACGAGCAGTACTTC. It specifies CASSPRLAEYPYEQYF.

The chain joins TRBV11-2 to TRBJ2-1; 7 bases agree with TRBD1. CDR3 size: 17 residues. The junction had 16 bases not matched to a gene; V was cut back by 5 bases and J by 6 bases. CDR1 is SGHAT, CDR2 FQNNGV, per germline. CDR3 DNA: TGTGCCAGCAGCCCAGACAGGGAAATTCGGTACCGCAATGAGCAGTTCTTC. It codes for CASSPDREIRYRNEQFF. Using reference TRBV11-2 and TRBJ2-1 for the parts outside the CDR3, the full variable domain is EAGVAQSPRYKIIEKRQSVAFWCNPISGHATLYWYQQILGQGPKLLIQFQNNGVVDDSQLPKDRFSAERLKGVDSTLKIQPAKLEDSAVYLCASSPDREIRYRNEQFFGPGTRLTVL.

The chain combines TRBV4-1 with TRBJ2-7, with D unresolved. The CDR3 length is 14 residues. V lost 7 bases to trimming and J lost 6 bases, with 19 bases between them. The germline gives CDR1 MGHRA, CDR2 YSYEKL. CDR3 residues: CASTSDLHPGEQYF. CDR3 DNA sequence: TGCGCCAGCACCTCGGACCTTCACCCGGGCGAGCAGTACTTC.

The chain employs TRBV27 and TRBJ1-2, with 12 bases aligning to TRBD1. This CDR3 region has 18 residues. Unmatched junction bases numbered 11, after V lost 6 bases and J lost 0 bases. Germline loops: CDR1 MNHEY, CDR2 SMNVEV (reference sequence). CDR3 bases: TGTGCCAGCAGACCGCACCCGGGACAGGGGGCTGCTAACTATGGCTACACCTTC. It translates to CASRPHPGQGAANYGYTF.